The clone carrying this T cell receptor (beta chain) was counted once. Its antigen is not identified. This record belongs to a study of cytomegalovirus exposure and HLA in healthy donors. For the study at large: Membership in the Caucasian-associated ancestry cluster was found for 81% of around 380 genotyped donors. Study-wide results and limits: Reported results showed that the classifier diagnosed cytomegalovirus status with high specificity and sensitivity.

PCR primers comprised 60 Vbeta and 13 Jbeta primers. Sequencing used immunoSEQ multiplex PCR; TCRdb keeps in-frame clones, though not all of them. The table lists roughly 130,000 clones, about two thirds of them singletons. The ends lost 2 bases at V and 6 bases at J; junction bases unmatched: 3. This CDR3 has 14 amino acids. Germline CDR1 and CDR2: MNHEY and SVGAGI. At sampling all donors were nominally healthy, likely with unrecorded immune exposures. The sample consisted of PBMCs. The origin of this receptor is a human donor in good health. The chain uses TRBV6-5 and TRBJ2-2; 7 positions match TRBD1. CDR3 amino acids: CASSYKTGPGELFF. DNA of the CDR3: TGTGCCAGCAGTTACAAGACAGGGCCCGGGGAGCTGTTTTTT.